This TCR beta chain stems from a study of blood T cell repertoires in COVID-19. In germline, CDR1 is LNHDA, CDR2 SQIVND (reference sequence). The CDR3 runs to 18 residues. V dropped 3 bases and J dropped 2 bases, with 20 bases sitting between them. TCRdb keeps only in-frame clones here, not all; method: immunoSEQ multiplex PCR. The repertoire holds around 300,000 clones, with around 87% as singletons. Recruits, aged roughly 18 to 95 years, lived in 24 US areas. This chain connects TRBV19 to TRBJ2-4, with D perhaps TRBD2 (7 bases). This clonotype was obtained from a woman between 18 and 29 years old who had recovered from COVID-19. The sequenced material came from PBMCs or T cells enriched from blood (not recorded which). The CDR3 reads CASSIDMAWGGTKNIQYF. CDR3 sequence (DNA): TGTGCCAGTAGTATCGATATGGCCTGGGGGGGCACCAAAAACATTCAGTACTTC.